A selection of T cell receptor beta chains follows, all from one sample in a study of blood T cell repertoires in COVID-19. Sequenced by immunoSEQ multiplex PCR; TCRdb stores in-frame clones only, minus some. Seen here are 90,000 to 150,000 clones, around 80% observed once, and the top ten hold about 2.7%. The sequenced sample consisted of peripheral blood. All receptors derive from a man aged 45-65 years with acute or convalescent COVID-19. Each CDR3 is given with its conserved first and last residue. A D gene is named only where the DNA matches it firmly. The size field is filled for only some rows; it gives once, few, many or a size class.

abundance | j_gene | d_gene | v_gene | CDR3aa | CDR3nt
- | TRBJ1-1 | TRBD1 | TRBV20-1 | CSAQGDTEAFF | TGCAGTGCCCAGGGGGATACTGAAGCTTTCTTT
few | TRBJ1-5 | TRBD1 | TRBV15 | CATSRVRGQGYQPQHF | TGTGCCACCAGCAGAGTGCGGGGACAGGGGTACCAGCCCCAGCATTTT
- | TRBJ2-4 | - | TRBV2 | CATDPGAKNIQYF | TGTGCCACCGACCCAGGAGCCAAAAACATTCAGTACTTC
- | TRBJ1-4 | - | TRBV28 | CASSYPLQRVGNEKLFF | TGTGCCAGCAGCTATCCATTACAGAGGGTGGGGAATGAAAAACTGTTTTTT
once | TRBJ1-4 | - | TRBV29-1 | CSVVSGNEKLFF | TGCAGCGTTGTGTCGGGGAATGAAAAACTGTTTTTT
- | TRBJ2-1 | TRBD2 | TRBV9 | CASSVGRGGRERRNEQFF | TGTGCCAGCAGCGTAGGGCGGGGGGGCCGAGAAAGGCGCAATGAGCAGTTCTTC
- | TRBJ1-5 | - | TRBV4-1 | CASSQAISNQPQHF | TGCGCCAGCAGCCAAGCTATTTCCAATCAGCCCCAGCATTTT
- | TRBJ2-2 | TRBD1 | TRBV11-2 | CASRSLRGQMNTGELFF | TGTGCCAGCAGATCACTCCGGGGACAGATGAACACCGGGGAGCTGTTTTTT
- | TRBJ2-1 | TRBD2 | TRBV6-4 | CASSDGTSGNNEQFF | TGTGCCAGCAGTGACGGGACTAGCGGGAACAATGAGCAGTTCTTC
- | TRBJ2-5 | TRBD1 | TRBV19 | CASSGRDRRAETQYF | TGTGCCAGTAGTGGAAGGGACAGGAGGGCGGAGACCCAGTACTTC
- | TRBJ2-3 | - | TRBV7-6 | CASSKGVADTQYF | TGTGCCAGCAGCAAAGGGGTTGCAGATACGCAGTATTTT
- | TRBJ1-5 | TRBD1 | TRBV6-5 | CASRKQGDSNQPQHF | TGTGCCAGCAGGAAACAGGGGGACAGCAATCAGCCCCAGCATTTT
few | TRBJ1-6 | TRBD1 | TRBV2 | CASNRDRVTPLHF | TGTGCCAGCAATCGGGACAGGGTTACACCCCTCCACTTT
few | TRBJ1-1 | - | TRBV6-5 | CASSYSTGDTEAFF | TGTGCCAGCAGTTACTCGACGGGAGACACTGAAGCTTTCTTT
- | TRBJ2-1 | TRBD2 | TRBV6-5 | CASLPGTSGRDEQFF | TGTGCCAGCCTCCCCGGGACTAGCGGGAGGGATGAGCAGTTCTTC
once | TRBJ1-2 | - | TRBV5-1 | CASSSSGGLALHTF | TGCGCCAGCAGCTCGAGCGGGGGCTTGGCTCTACACACCTTC
- | TRBJ2-3 | TRBD2 | TRBV19 | CASSSGSSGSADTQYF | TGTGCCAGTAGTTCTGGCTCCAGCGGGAGTGCAGATACGCAGTATTTT
once | TRBJ2-3 | TRBD2 | TRBV27 | CASSSREADTQYF | TGTGCCAGCAGTTCCCGGGAGGCGGATACGCAGTATTTT
many | TRBJ1-5 | - | TRBV6-5 | CASRDIYSNQPQHF | TGTGCCAGCCGAGACATTTATAGCAATCAGCCCCAGCATTTT